The 21 T cell receptor beta chains given below trace back to one sample, sequenced in a study of blood T cell repertoires in COVID-19. The repertoire was sequenced with immunoSEQ multiplex PCR; TCRdb's copy has only in-frame clones and lacks some. In the table there are approximately 110,000 clones, approximately 92% of which are singletons. The specimen sequenced was peripheral blood. Every receptor here comes from a woman aged 80 or over with acute or convalescent COVID-19.

This sequence joins TRBV5-5 and TRBJ2-1, with TRBD2 identical over 7 bases. The CDR3 totals 16 residues. With 5 bases clipped from V and 6 bases from J, the junction kept 14 bases outside the gene matches. The germline CDR1 and CDR2 sequences are SGHKS and YYEKEE (reference sequence). The DNA for the CDR3 is TGTGCCAGCAGTTACGGATTCGGGGGGATGGGCAATGAGCAGTTCTTC. Translation: CASSYGFGGMGNEQFF.

The rearrangement links TRBV5-4 to TRBJ1-2, with D possibly matching TRBD1 (6 bases). V was shortened by 0 bases and J by 0 bases, with 9 bases between the two germline ends. This CDR3 has 15 residues. CDR1 is SGHNT and CDR2 is YYREEE in the germline V gene (reference sequence). In DNA, the CDR3 is TGTGCCAGCAGCTTGGTTACAGGGCCTAACTATGGCTACACCTTC. Protein: CASSLVTGPNYGYTF.

The J gene is TRBJ2-3, the V gene TRBV12-3 or TRBV12-4; unclear D gene. The CDR3 is 13 residues long. V gave up 3 bases and J gave up 2 bases, with 6 bases separating them. Here the CDR3 DNA reads TGTGCCAGCAGTTTTGCGGACACAGATACGCAGTATTTT. It codes for CASSFADTDTQYF.

The V and J genes are TRBV9 and TRBJ1-1, with 8 nucleotides matching TRBD1. The V gene end was trimmed by 4 bases and the J gene end by 1 base; junction bases not matched to a gene: 9. Germline CDR1 SGDLS, CDR2 YYNGEE. The CDR3 covers 16 residues. The CDR3 is CASSPQTGAGNTEAFF. The CDR3 DNA is TGTGCCAGCAGCCCCCAGACAGGGGCCGGGAACACTGAAGCTTTCTTT.

This clone was observed a handful of times. The chain links TRBV10-3 to TRBJ1-1; 8 bases are a match to TRBD1. This CDR3 has 14 amino acids. Germline loops: CDR1 ENHRY, CDR2 SYGVKD. V lost 2 bases and J lost 1; bases outside the gene matches: 0. The CDR3 DNA sequence: TGTGCCATCAGTGAGGGACAGGGGAACACTGAAGCTTTCTTT. Translating gives CAISEGQGNTEAFF.

This clone was picked up one time. This sequence joins TRBV27 and TRBJ1-6, with D unclear. The V gene's germline CDR1 is MNHEY and CDR2 SMNVEV (reference sequence). V dropped 11 bases and J dropped 0 bases, with 14 bases sitting between them. The CDR3 consists of 15 residues. The CDR3 loop reads CAAPRGCSYNSPLHF. In nucleotides, the CDR3 is TGTGCCGCACCACGCGGGTGCTCCTATAATTCACCCCTCCACTTT.

The chain has TRBV7-9 and TRBJ1-5, with D hard to call. V lost 5 bases to trimming and J lost 0 bases, with 11 bases between them. The germline gives CDR1 SEHNR, CDR2 FQNEAQ (reference sequence). The CDR3 loop spans 15 amino acids. This CDR3 reads CASSRTGNSNQPQHF. In DNA, the CDR3 is TGTGCCAGCAGCCGGACGGGGAATAGCAATCAGCCCCAGCATTTT.

The CDR3 spells CSYRVLSEQYF. The CDR3 DNA follows: TGCAGCTACAGGGTTCTAAGTGAGCAGTACTTC. The rearrangement links TRBV20-1 to TRBJ2-7, with D perhaps TRBD1 (6 bases). CDR1 is DFQATT, CDR2 SNEGSKA, per germline (reference sequence). CDR3 length equals 11 residues.

The rearrangement uses TRBV28 and TRBJ2-3; 7 nucleotides match TRBD2. Germline CDR1 and CDR2: MDHEN and SYDVKM. The CDR3 has 16 residues. V shed 3 bases, J shed 0 bases, and the junction held 6 bases outside the gene matches. CDR3 coding DNA: TGTGCCAGCAGTTTGGGGCTAGCGGCTAGCACAGATACGCAGTATTTT. Its protein is CASSLGLAASTDTQYF.

V and J are TRBV5-1 and TRBJ1-2, with a possible D match to TRBD1 (6 bases). Germline V CDR1 and CDR2: SGHRS, YFSETQ. Trimming cost V 3 bases and J 6 bases, with 9 bases left between them. CDR3 length: 12 residues. CDR3 region: CASSSQGNGYTF. CDR3 DNA: TGCGCCAGCAGCTCGCAGGGGAATGGCTACACCTTC.

The J gene is TRBJ2-7, the V gene TRBV19; D not certain. Germline lookup yields CDR1 LNHDA and CDR2 SQIVND (reference sequence). The CDR3 runs to 13 residues. Trimming removed 2 bases at V and 4 bases at J, with 9 bases between. The CDR3 region has the DNA TGTGCCAGTAGTATAAGTCTCGGTTACGAGCAGTACTTC. Protein: CASSISLGYEQYF.

As regards this clone: The identical CDR3 is also encoded by other nucleotide sequences in the sample. The chain links TRBV2 to TRBJ1-2, with 10 positions matching TRBD1. This CDR3 has 14 amino acids. The germline CDR1 and CDR2 sequences are SNHLY and FYNNEI. The trim removed 5 bases at V and 7 bases at J, leaving 7 bases unmatched. In DNA form, the CDR3 reads TGTGCCAGCAGTCCACCGGGACAGGGGTTTGGCTACACCTTC. As protein: CASSPPGQGFGYTF.

The chain employs TRBV6-5 and TRBJ1-3; the D is unclear. CDR1 and CDR2 (germline): MNHEY, SVGAGI. Trimming pared 5 bases from V and 0 bases from J, leaving 11 bases between. There are 15 residues in the CDR3. CDR3 sequence reads: CASSLELLSGNTIYF. In DNA, the CDR3 is TGTGCCAGCAGTCTAGAACTGCTCTCTGGAAACACCATATATTTT.

The chain has TRBV5-1 and TRBJ2-2; D is ambiguous. The CDR3 length is 14 residues. V was trimmed by 0 bases and J by 2 bases, leaving 5 bases between them. Germline lookup yields CDR1 SGHRS and CDR2 YFSETQ. The CDR3 spells CASSLGHNTGELFF. In DNA form, the CDR3 reads TGCGCCAGCAGCTTGGGACACAACACCGGGGAGCTGTTTTTT.

This sequence joins TRBV28 and TRBJ2-7; D remains ambiguous. Trimming cost V 2 bases and J 0 bases, with 11 bases left between them. Germline V gene sequence: CDR1 MDHEN, CDR2 SYDVKM. The CDR3 spans 15 residues. In nucleotides, the CDR3 is TGTGCCAGCAGTTTACCCGACTTTAGCTCCTACGAGCAGTACTTC. It translates to CASSLPDFSSYEQYF.

This chain uses TRBV18 with TRBJ2-7, with D possibly being TRBD2 (6 bases). V was pared by 5 bases and J by 6 bases, with 20 bases between. The CDR3 loop spans 15 amino acids. Germline loops: CDR1 KGHSH, CDR2 LQKENI. This CDR3 reads CASSAQFGTPGEQYF. The CDR3 DNA is TGTGCCAGCTCAGCACAATTCGGGACTCCGGGCGAGCAGTACTTC.

This clone was recorded once. The CDR3 loop is CASSLEAGLVNEQFF. The CDR3 coding sequence is TGTGCCAGCAGCTTAGAGGCAGGGTTAGTCAATGAGCAGTTCTTC. The chain links TRBV7-8 to TRBJ2-1; D is perhaps TRBD1 (5 bases). The V gene's germline CDR1 is SGHVS and CDR2 FQNEAQ. The germline V and J ends were trimmed by 1 base and 6 bases, with 13 bases remaining between them. The CDR3 totals 15 residues.

The V and J genes are TRBV29-1 and TRBJ1-2; no clear D gene. V was shortened by 1 base and J by 6 bases, with 9 bases between the two germline ends. The length of the CDR3 is 12 residues. Germline V CDR1 and CDR2: SQVTM, ANQGSEA. The CDR3 DNA reads as TGCAGCGTTGAAGCGGGGTGGAATGGCTACACCTTC. As protein: CSVEAGWNGYTF.

The V and J genes are TRBV5-6 and TRBJ1-5, with D possibly matching TRBD1 (6 bases). The CDR3 totals 15 residues. V gave up 5 bases and J gave up 2 bases, with 14 bases separating them. CDR1 is SGHDT and CDR2 is YYEEEE in the germline V gene. This CDR3 reads CASSRTGWGNQPQHF. The CDR3 nucleotides are TGTGCCAGCAGTCGTACAGGGTGGGGCAATCAGCCCCAGCATTTT.

V and J are TRBV3-1 (or the pseudogene TRBV3-2) and TRBJ1-6; no firm D call. Trimming pared 0 bases from V and 14 bases from J, leaving 17 bases between. This CDR3 has 15 amino acids. CDR1 LGHDT and CDR2 YNNKEL come from the germline V gene (reference sequence). CDR3 loop: CASSQDRRRGVALHF. DNA of the CDR3: TGTGCCAGCAGCCAAGATCGCCGACGGGGAGTGGCCCTCCACTTT.

Written as DNA, the CDR3 is TGTGCCAGCAGCTCGGAACAGGGCGGGGAGACCCAGTACTTC. This sequence encodes CASSSEQGGETQYF. V is TRBV7-8 and J is TRBJ2-5; TRBD1 is a possible D gene (6 bases). Germline V gene lookup returns CDR1 SGHVS and CDR2 FQNEAQ. The CDR3 loop spans 14 amino acids. Deletions cut 4 bases from V and 5 bases from J, with 14 bases between.